Listed below are T cell receptor beta chains from one sample, sequenced in a study of T cell responses to AZD1222 COVID-19 vaccine. Assay: immunoSEQ multiplex PCR; the TCRdb copy retains only in-frame clones and omits some. The sample has over 110,000 clones, almost 95% seen once; the top ten hold less than 9.5%. Specimen: peripheral blood, collected 28 days after the second AZD1222 dose. Receptors were obtained from an adult who received the AZD1222 COVID-19 vaccine. The CDR3 runs from the conserved cysteine through the conserved F or W. D genes are given only for firm matches. Size values are once, few and many counts, or a class for expanded clones, and some rows have none.

CDR3 length: 13
clone size: NA
J gene: TRBJ2-1
D gene: NA
V gene: TRBV2
CDR3 DNA: TGTGCCAGCAGTGACCCGGTGGATAATGAGCAGTTCTTC
CDR3 protein: CASSDPVDNEQFF

CDR3 length: 14
clone size: NA
J gene: TRBJ2-5
D gene: NA
V gene: TRBV9
CDR3 DNA: TGTGCCAGCAGCGTAGCCGGCGGCCAAGAGACCCAGTACTTC
CDR3 protein: CASSVAGGQETQYF

CDR3 length: 14
clone size: NA
J gene: TRBJ2-1
D gene: TRBD1
V gene: TRBV19
CDR3 DNA: TGTGCCAGTAGTATGGGACAGGGGAAAAATGAGCAGTTCTTC
CDR3 protein: CASSMGQGKNEQFF

CDR3 length: 17
clone size: NA
J gene: TRBJ1-1
D gene: NA
V gene: TRBV9
CDR3 DNA: TGTGCCAGCAGCCCCCGGCCAACCGGGGGATTGGTCACTGAAGCTTTCTTT
CDR3 protein: CASSPRPTGGLVTEAFF

CDR3 length: 16
clone size: NA
J gene: TRBJ1-4
D gene: NA
V gene: TRBV2
CDR3 DNA: TGTGCCAGCAGTGAATTGGGTCCTGCAACTAATGAAAAACTGTTTTTT
CDR3 protein: CASSELGPATNEKLFF

CDR3 length: 14
clone size: NA
J gene: TRBJ1-3
D gene: NA
V gene: TRBV7-2
CDR3 DNA: TGTGCCAGCAGCTTATTAGGGATTGGAAACACCATATATTTT
CDR3 protein: CASSLLGIGNTIYF

CDR3 length: 13
clone size: NA
J gene: TRBJ1-2
D gene: TRBD1
V gene: TRBV29-1
CDR3 DNA: TGCAGCGCGAGACAGGGCTCAGACTATGGCTACACCTTC
CDR3 protein: CSARQGSDYGYTF

CDR3 length: 11
clone size: NA
J gene: TRBJ2-2
D gene: TRBD1
V gene: TRBV12-3/TRBV12-4
CDR3 DNA: TGTGCCAGCAGCCGACAGGGGAAGGTGTTTTTT
CDR3 protein: CASSRQGKVFF

CDR3 length: 16
clone size: NA
J gene: TRBJ1-5
D gene: TRBD1
V gene: TRBV19
CDR3 DNA: TGTGCCAGTAGTATTGGGGACAGGGGAAATCATCAGCCCCAGCATTTT
CDR3 protein: CASSIGDRGNHQPQHF

CDR3 length: 13
clone size: NA
J gene: TRBJ1-1
D gene: NA
V gene: TRBV9
CDR3 DNA: TGTGCCAGCAGCCCCTTCACAGGCCCCGGCGCTTTCTTT
CDR3 protein: CASSPFTGPGAFF

CDR3 length: 14
clone size: NA
J gene: TRBJ1-5
D gene: TRBD1
V gene: TRBV19
CDR3 DNA: TGTGCCAGTAGCGGGACAGGGGACAATCAGCCCCAGCATTTT
CDR3 protein: CASSGTGDNQPQHF

CDR3 length: 15
clone size: few
J gene: TRBJ1-1
D gene: TRBD1
V gene: TRBV11-2
CDR3 DNA: TGTGCCAGCAGCTGGACAGGGGAGGCGAACACTGAAGCTTTCTTT
CDR3 protein: CASSWTGEANTEAFF

CDR3 length: 14
clone size: NA
J gene: TRBJ2-1
D gene: TRBD1
V gene: TRBV6-5
CDR3 DNA: TGTGCCAGCAAACAGGGGGTTTCGGTCAATGAGCAGTTCTTC
CDR3 protein: CASKQGVSVNEQFF

CDR3 length: 14
clone size: NA
J gene: TRBJ2-3
D gene: NA
V gene: TRBV24-1
CDR3 DNA: TGTGCCACCGCCAGACCGGCGAACACAGATACGCAGTATTTT
CDR3 protein: CATARPANTDTQYF

CDR3 length: 17
clone size: NA
J gene: TRBJ1-4
D gene: NA
V gene: TRBV11-2
CDR3 DNA: TGTGCCAGCAGCTTTAGAGGGCTTGGTGGAGAAAATGAAAAACTGTTTTTT
CDR3 protein: CASSFRGLGGENEKLFF

CDR3 length: 15
clone size: once
J gene: TRBJ1-2
D gene: TRBD1
V gene: TRBV18
CDR3 DNA: TGTGCCAGCTCCCGGACAGGGCCATCTCGGGAAGGCTACACCTTC
CDR3 protein: CASSRTGPSREGYTF

CDR3 length: 17
clone size: NA
J gene: TRBJ2-2
D gene: TRBD1
V gene: TRBV9
CDR3 DNA: TGTGCCAGCAGCGTAGTAACGGGACAGGGAGGCACCGGGGAGCTGTTTTTT
CDR3 protein: CASSVVTGQGGTGELFF

CDR3 length: 13
clone size: NA
J gene: TRBJ1-1
D gene: TRBD1
V gene: TRBV2
CDR3 DNA: TGTGCCAGCAGTCAAGACAGGGGAGGTGAAGCTTTCTTT
CDR3 protein: CASSQDRGGEAFF

CDR3 length: 13
clone size: NA
J gene: TRBJ2-7
D gene: TRBD2
V gene: TRBV29-1
CDR3 DNA: TGCAGCGCAACCGGGACTAGCTCCTACGAGCAGTACTTC
CDR3 protein: CSATGTSSYEQYF

CDR3 length: 13
clone size: NA
J gene: TRBJ1-2
D gene: NA
V gene: TRBV12-3/TRBV12-4
CDR3 DNA: TGTGCCAGCAGGGCGGACAGTTCCTATGGCTACACCTTC
CDR3 protein: CASRADSSYGYTF

CDR3 length: 15
clone size: NA
J gene: TRBJ1-2
D gene: NA
V gene: TRBV7-8
CDR3 DNA: TGTGCCAGCAGCTTAGCGCATACAGGGCCAAGTGGCTACACCTTC
CDR3 protein: CASSLAHTGPSGYTF

CDR3 length: 13
clone size: NA
J gene: TRBJ1-5
D gene: NA
V gene: TRBV5-6
CDR3 DNA: TGTGCCAGCAGCTTAGGTCGACATCAGCCCCAGCATTTT
CDR3 protein: CASSLGRHQPQHF

CDR3 length: 14
clone size: NA
J gene: TRBJ1-1
D gene: NA
V gene: TRBV19
CDR3 DNA: TGTGCCAGTAGTCCAAAGTCGGCCAGCACTGAAGCTTTCTTT
CDR3 protein: CASSPKSASTEAFF

CDR3 length: 15
clone size: NA
J gene: TRBJ1-1
D gene: NA
V gene: TRBV7-9
CDR3 DNA: TGTGCCAGCAGCTTAGTTCCTGGCAGGGACGCTGAAGCTTTCTTT
CDR3 protein: CASSLVPGRDAEAFF

CDR3 length: 17
clone size: NA
J gene: TRBJ1-4
D gene: TRBD1
V gene: TRBV28
CDR3 DNA: TGTGCCAGCAGTTTAGGGGACAGGGTATTGTGGGATGAAAAACTGTTTTTT
CDR3 protein: CASSLGDRVLWDEKLFF

CDR3 length: 14
clone size: NA
J gene: TRBJ1-5
D gene: NA
V gene: TRBV27
CDR3 DNA: TGTGCCAGCACTCCACAGGGTGGCAATCAGCCCCAGCATTTT
CDR3 protein: CASTPQGGNQPQHF

CDR3 length: 14
clone size: NA
J gene: TRBJ2-1
D gene: NA
V gene: TRBV19
CDR3 DNA: TGTGCCAGTAGTATAGATCGGACATACAATGAGCAGTTCTTC
CDR3 protein: CASSIDRTYNEQFF

CDR3 length: 14
clone size: once
J gene: TRBJ2-3
D gene: NA
V gene: TRBV28
CDR3 DNA: TGTGCCAGCATGGGGGCGGGCAGCACAGATACGCAGTATTTT
CDR3 protein: CASMGAGSTDTQYF

CDR3 length: 13
clone size: once
J gene: TRBJ2-1
D gene: NA
V gene: TRBV24-1
CDR3 DNA: TGTGCCACCAGTGATTTGTTTGGGATTAAGCAGTTCTTC
CDR3 protein: CATSDLFGIKQFF

CDR3 length: 13
clone size: NA
J gene: TRBJ1-1
D gene: NA
V gene: TRBV18
CDR3 DNA: TGTGCCAGCTCACCACCCAGGAACACTGAAGCTTTCTTT
CDR3 protein: CASSPPRNTEAFF

CDR3 length: 15
clone size: NA
J gene: TRBJ2-1
D gene: TRBD1
V gene: TRBV5-1
CDR3 DNA: TGCGCCAGCAGCTCCTGGGGACAGGGGATCAATGAGCAGTTCTTC
CDR3 protein: CASSSWGQGINEQFF

CDR3 length: 16
clone size: NA
J gene: TRBJ1-3
D gene: NA
V gene: TRBV19
CDR3 DNA: TGTGCCAGTGCACGGGGGGGAAGGCGACCTGGAAACACCATATATTTT
CDR3 protein: CASARGGRRPGNTIYF

CDR3 length: 15
clone size: NA
J gene: TRBJ1-1
D gene: NA
V gene: TRBV13
CDR3 DNA: TGTGCCAGCAGCCCTCGACCGACATGGAACACTGAAGCTTTCTTT
CDR3 protein: CASSPRPTWNTEAFF

CDR3 length: 12
clone size: NA
J gene: TRBJ2-3
D gene: NA
V gene: TRBV6-1
CDR3 DNA: TGTGCCAGCAGTGAAGCGGCGGATACGCAGTATTTT
CDR3 protein: CASSEAADTQYF

CDR3 length: 13
clone size: NA
J gene: TRBJ1-1
D gene: NA
V gene: TRBV27
CDR3 DNA: TGTGCCAGCAGGGTAGGATTGAACACTGAAGCTTTCTTT
CDR3 protein: CASRVGLNTEAFF

CDR3 length: 16
clone size: NA
J gene: TRBJ2-3
D gene: TRBD1
V gene: TRBV10-3
CDR3 DNA: TGTGCCATCAGTGATTGGGACAGGGGAAGCACAGATACGCAGTATTTT
CDR3 protein: CAISDWDRGSTDTQYF

CDR3 length: 13
clone size: NA
J gene: TRBJ2-3
D gene: NA
V gene: TRBV6-6
CDR3 DNA: TGTGCCAGCAGTTGGGGGACGGACTATACGCAGTATTTT
CDR3 protein: CASSWGTDYTQYF

CDR3 length: 12
clone size: NA
J gene: TRBJ2-2
D gene: NA
V gene: TRBV29-1
CDR3 DNA: TGCAGCGTTGTGTTGGAGACCGGGGAGCTGTTTTTT
CDR3 protein: CSVVLETGELFF

CDR3 length: 13
clone size: NA
J gene: TRBJ2-2
D gene: NA
V gene: TRBV13
CDR3 DNA: TGTGCCAGCAGCTTGGAGAACACCGGGGAGCTGTTTTTT
CDR3 protein: CASSLENTGELFF

CDR3 length: 14
clone size: NA
J gene: TRBJ1-1
D gene: TRBD1
V gene: TRBV29-1
CDR3 DNA: TGCAGCGTCGCATTTGGGACAGAGGTTACTGAAGCTTTCTTT
CDR3 protein: CSVAFGTEVTEAFF

CDR3 length: 15
clone size: NA
J gene: TRBJ2-3
D gene: NA
V gene: TRBV3-1/TRBV3-2
CDR3 DNA: TGTGCCAGCAGCCAAGGGGGCCGAAGAACAGATACGCAGTATTTT
CDR3 protein: CASSQGGRRTDTQYF

CDR3 length: 14
clone size: NA
J gene: TRBJ1-1
D gene: TRBD1
V gene: TRBV27
CDR3 DNA: TGTGCCAGCAGCCCCCAAGGGGGCAACACTGAAGCTTTCTTT
CDR3 protein: CASSPQGGNTEAFF